This T cell receptor beta chain was profiled in a study of regulatory T cells in long-lasting Graves disease. Documented time point: newly diagnosed GD, antithyroid drugs for less than 3 months. With RNA extracted from PBMCs as input, the TCR library was made. Arm-PCR with iRepertoire HTBI primers amplified the CDR3 regions for these TCR beta libraries. TCRdb fed the multiplex PCR reads into MiXCR, producing one record per CDR3 protein. The sample carries about 420,000 distinct CDR3 sequences, roughly 15% recorded once. This clonotype has more than one count but fewer than ten. Its antigen is still unknown. Germline CDR1 is LGHNA and CDR2 is YNFKEQ. With V trimmed by 1 base and J by 7 bases, 8 bases remained unmatched. The CDR3 length is 16 residues. Study outcomes and limitations: Clonotypes that were public and shared totalled about 2,500 in persistent patients versus 750 to 1,000 in new patients.

The sample was also linked to a second study, of T cells in Graves' hyperthyroidism and ophthalmopathy. In that study: When ophthalmopathy did not progress within 18 months, Graves' hyperthyroidism was considered stable.

This receptor was identified in a woman aged 18-29 years with Graves disease. The source material was peripheral blood mononuclear cells (PBMCs), sampled at new diagnosis, from a patient treated with antithyroid drugs. The chain has TRBV4-2 and TRBJ2-1; 9 bases line up with TRBD2. The DNA for the CDR3 is TGTGCCAGCAGCCAAGTATTAGCGGGAGCTTGGAATGAGCAGTTCTTC. It codes for CASSQVLAGAWNEQFF.